This T cell receptor beta chain was sequenced for a study of tumor and adjacent non-tumor tissue in lung cancer. Study observations and caveats: In normal lung, the top 100 clones were significantly more dominant than in tumor.

In its sample, this clonotype was seen once. Its antigen is still unknown. Its ends do not fully match the called genes, so a read error is possible. Germline CDR1 DFQATT, CDR2 SNEGSKA (reference sequence). The CDR3 sequence is 16 residues long. The template was RNA from unsorted bulk tissue. This non-tumor lung sample came from over 3 cm beyond the tumor edge. Three rounds of nested PCR, following a modified ARM-PCR protocol, produced the TCRbeta library. TCRdb processed the multiplex PCR reads anew with MiXCR; each CDR3 protein has one entry. This table holds some 80,000 distinct CDR3 sequences, roughly three quarters found once.

This sequence was found in a woman between 45 and 65 years old with non-small cell lung cancer. The J gene is TRBJ2-1, the V gene TRBV20-1, with D perhaps TRBD2 (6 bases). The sequenced sample was distant non-tumor lung tissue. In nucleotides, the CDR3 is TGCAGTGTTAGAGATCCGCGACTAGGGATTTACAATGAGCAGTTCTTC. Amino acids: CSVRDPRLGIYNEQFF.